Included here is one T cell receptor (beta chain) sequence, with context. This clonotype showed up just a few times. Its cognate antigen has yet to be identified. No quality values exist for individual bases; no much larger clone is one base distant. To test the sensitivity and accuracy of the pipeline, known numbers of KT2, a T cell clone whose TCR had already been sequenced, were spiked into unfractionated PBMC. A range of KT2-to-PBMC ratios was produced by mixing KT2 cells with a fixed number of PBMC. These data come from a study of quantifying T cell responses using KT2 cells (dated by TCRdb to 2017 to 2019). Some background on the complete study: RNA was DNase-treated and reverse transcribed with TCR alpha and beta constant-region primers, mostly using SuperScript III. The efficiency of the T4 ligation step under optimum conditions was estimated to be greater than 8.5%. PCR2 was run as a SYBR Green qPCR and stopped at a predetermined fluorescence threshold to avoid over-amplification.

General conclusions and limits of the study: The study did not include a side-by-side comparison of this pipeline with other TCR sequencing techniques. Over several orders of magnitude, the number of KT2 alpha and beta sequences rose linearly with the number of KT2 cells put in. Even at the lowest spike-in tested, roughly one KT2 cell per 100,000 PBMC, KT2 sequences were still detected. Detection of KT2 sequences showed saturation at very high KT2 spike-in numbers.

The germline V gene (reference sequence) sets CDR1 to MNHEY and CDR2 to SMNVEV. V is shortened by 8 bases, J by 0 bases, and the region joining them spans 11 bases. The cysteine opens and the phenylalanine closes a CDR3 of 15 amino acids. Of the read, only the CDR3 DNA is kept; its 45 bases are in frame from base 1. Libraries were constructed by UMI-ligation and nested PCR. A single-stranded oligonucleotide carrying the Illumina SP2 sequence and a UMI was ligated to the cDNA 3' end using T4 RNA ligase 1. PCR1 consisted of approximately 4 cycles (98 degrees C 15 s, 69 degrees C 30 s, 72 degrees C 40 s), and for the beta primer an equimolar mix of RC1.1 and RC1.2 was used to cover TRBC1 and TRBC2. From PCR2 onward, TCR alpha and beta chains were processed separately, with sample indices and Illumina adaptors added. The UMI, placed after an 8-base spacer, consisted of 12 random nucleotides arranged as two hexamers with a spacer between them. Libraries were sequenced on an Illumina MiSeq with v2 2x251 paired-end chemistry, typically roughly 11 samples per run. PhiX DNA was added at about 4.5-7% to each sequencing library so that diversity was increased. The original pipeline was this. bcl2fastq converted raw reads to FASTQ, and Demultiplexor demultiplexed the reads by dual indices. V and J genes were assigned by Decombinator through tag matching that permitted a single base-pair mismatch. Collapsinator used UMIs to correct both sequencing errors and frequency errors arising from PCR heterogeneity. CDR3Translator converted Decombinator identifiers into nucleotide sequence, translated that sequence into amino acids, and extracted CDR3 based on C- and N-terminal motifs. Each distinct KT2 TCR was counted as one cluster of KT2 sequences that shared a single unique molecular identifier. TCRdb reworked the public reads: Q25 trimming with fastp, MiXCR clone assembly, productive beta chains retained. Every CDR3 protein is listed once, alongside the most common genes and DNA of its rows. In this record, the V and J calls reflect TCRdb's handling and not the investigators' own analysis. The sample table contains over 55,000 distinct CDR3 sequences; only one count was recorded for 9% to 15% of them. Under 10% of the sample goes to the ten largest clones.

Material: PBMCs spiked with cells of the T cell clone KT2. The rearrangement joined TRBV27 to TRBJ1-6; the D gene cannot be resolved reliably. The clonotype was recovered from a human donor. DNA sequence: TGTGCCAGCCGCGACGGCGGCTCCTATAATTCACCCCTCCACTTT. Its translation reads: CASRDGGSYNSPLHF.